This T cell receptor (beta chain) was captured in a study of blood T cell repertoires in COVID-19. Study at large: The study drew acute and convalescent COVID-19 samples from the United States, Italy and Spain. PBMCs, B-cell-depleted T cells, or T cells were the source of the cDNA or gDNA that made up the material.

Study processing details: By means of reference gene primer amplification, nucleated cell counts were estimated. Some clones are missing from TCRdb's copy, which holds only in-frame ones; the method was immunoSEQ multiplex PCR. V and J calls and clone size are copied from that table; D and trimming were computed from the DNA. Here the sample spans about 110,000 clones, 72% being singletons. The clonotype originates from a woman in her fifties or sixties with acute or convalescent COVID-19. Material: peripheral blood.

CDR3 nucleotides: TGTGCCAGCAGCCCCGGAGGGTTGGCCCCGGGGACCCAGTACTTC. Its translation is CASSPGGLAPGTQYF. The chain uses TRBV3-1 (or the pseudogene TRBV3-2) and TRBJ2-5; possible D gene TRBD2, 6 bases. The germline V gene has CDR1 LGHDT and CDR2 YNNKEL (reference sequence). The CDR3 loop spans 15 amino acids. Trimming removed 4 bases at V and 7 bases at J, with 19 bases between.